This T cell receptor beta chain was identified in a study of spatial heterogeneity in lung cancer. Study information: Detection consistently captured more beta-chain sequences than alpha-chain sequences.

MiXCR, run by TCRdb on the 5' RACE reads, gives a single entry per CDR3 protein. The sample has some 23,000 distinct CDR3 sequences; 6% to 7.5% are singletons. Time point denoted: sample taken at primary tumor resection. No cells were sorted before sequencing. The whole RNA sequenced was extracted from tumor, nontumor lung or frozen PBMC. This CDR3 has 14 residues. Looked up from germline, CDR1 is SGHVS and CDR2 is FNYEAQ. Trimming shortened V by 3 bases and J by 2 bases, and 11 bases separated the two germline ends. This TCR was sampled from a male donor with early-stage non-small cell lung cancer. This material consisted of PBMCs, taken at surgery. The chain combines TRBV7-6 with TRBJ2-7, with D hard to call. The CDR3: CASSLGPPPYEQYV. Written as DNA, the CDR3 is TGTGCCAGCAGCTTGGGTCCGCCTCCCTACGAGCAGTACGTC.